This T cell receptor beta chain was sequenced during a study of T cell responses to AZD1222 COVID-19 vaccine listed by TCRdb under 2021. About the full investigation: TCR sequencing covered fewer than 250 trial participants: 200 to 220 given two doses of AZD1222 and around 25 given two doses of MenACWY control vaccine. Trial participants were enrolled by age into 18-55, 56-69 and 70-plus year subgroups, with approximately 150, 28 and 58 TCR-sequenced participants respectively.

Paper-wide results and their limitations: Reportedly, close to half of the unique spike-specific TCRs recognized epitopes lying outside the regions that are mutated in the B.1.351 and B.1.1.7 variants. The 56-69-year group was small, and its depth increase did not reach significance, likely because of low power. Spike-specific TCR breadth and depth rose significantly after two AZD1222 doses compared with day 0 and with MenACWY recipients. Participants were mostly white British and included more females than males, and it was suggested by the authors that clonal diversity may have been underestimated. Conclusions about previously exposed vaccinees were limited because only a handful of AZD1222 recipients were SARS-CoV-2 seropositive at baseline. The vaccine-associated CD4 TCRs covered the entire spike protein, and the dominant responses fell in regions 160-218 and 743-854. No day 14 peak-response samples were available, so repertoires were characterized only after the peak T cell response.

A remark on this clone: What this receptor recognizes is not known. There are no base qualities to consult, and no much larger clone falls within one base.

The time point label on this specimen signifies: baseline before first vaccination. This specimen's treatment or condition label, per the study, means: meningococcal conjugate vaccine given as trial control. Samples from vaccinated people were obtained from the UK trials COV001 and COV002, which included a single-blind randomized controlled phase 2/3 trial of AZD1222 (ChAdOx1 nCoV-19) in healthy adults. Trial participant PBMC samples were collected at day 0 and day 28 after the second dose for TCRbeta chain sequencing. The CDR3 regions of human TCRbeta chains were analyzed by immunosequencing. The authors' analysis ran thus. TCRs in the repertoires were compared against a reference library of SARS-CoV-2-specific TCRs that had been generated with the MIRA antigen-specificity platform. Breadth was defined as the fraction of unique TCRs that were SARS-CoV-2-associated, and depth was defined as the fraction of total T cells that were SARS-CoV-2-associated. Using the MIRA data, each spike-specific TCR was mapped to the spike region that the TCR reacts to and placed in a CD4 or CD8 class. Log10-transformed breadth and depth values were compared by one-way ANOVA with Sidak's multiple comparisons tests. The table comes from immuneACCESS by way of TCRdb, which keeps in-frame sequences with V and J called. Part of the clones is missing from these tables; in studies checked, under half for an unresolved V gene and the rest for unknown reasons. That table furnishes V, J and clone size, whereas the DNA furnished D and trimming. A total of approximately 140,000 clones appear in this sample, 82% of them only once. Roughly 4.5% of the sample is in the top ten clones.

This sample comprised peripheral blood, obtained on day 0 of MenACWY control vaccination. This receptor was taken from an adult in good health.

The sequence in DNA is TGTGCCAGCAGCTTAGGGACAGGGAGAACTGAAGCTTTCTTT. Translated, this is CASSLGTGRTEAFF. This chain is built from TRBV11-3 and TRBJ1-1; the junction holds 8 bases that match TRBD1. V lost 1 base and J lost 5 bases, and the count of bases not matched to a germline gene is 3. From its cysteine to its phenylalanine, the CDR3 spans 14 amino acids. Here the CDR3 DNA is all that survives: 42 bases in frame from base 1. Reading the germline V gene gives CDR1 SGHNT and CDR2 YENEEA.